This passage covers 5 T cell receptor beta chains from one sample sequenced in a study of T cells in Graves' hyperthyroidism and ophthalmopathy. The investigators amplified TCR beta CDR3 regions from RNA transcripts. The TCR CDR3 was amplified in a first-round RT-PCR using the HTBI primer set. TCRdb recomputed calls from the multiplex PCR reads with MiXCR, one row per CDR3 protein. The sample includes hundreds of thousands of distinct CDR3 sequences, more than 12% of them seen just once. Sequenced input: blood. The origin of the receptors is a woman in her fifties or sixties with Graves' ophthalmopathy.

Many counts were recorded for this clonotype. The V and J genes are TRBV11-2 and TRBJ2-7; 15 bases map to TRBD2. The CDR3 sequence is 17 residues long. The V segment lost 3 bases and the J segment 0 bases; nucleotides outside the gene matches: 3. Looked up from germline, CDR1 is SGHAT and CDR2 is FQNNGV. The CDR3 DNA sequence: TGTGCCAGCAGCTTGGGACTAGCGGGAGGATACTCCTACGAGCAGTACTTC. Translated, it gives CASSLGLAGGYSYEQYF.

This clonotype was seen a handful of times. The V call is TRBV7-9, the J call TRBJ2-7; tentative D call: TRBD2 (6 bases). The V end was cut by 3 bases, the J end by 1 base, with 13 bases between. Germline V gene data show CDR1 as SEHNR and CDR2 as FQNEAQ (reference sequence). CDR3 length: 15 residues. This CDR3 is CASSFTAGPSYEQYF. The CDR3 bases are TGTGCCAGCAGCTTTACCGCGGGGCCTTCCTACGAGCAGTACTTC.

This clonotype was recorded at least ten times. V usage is TRBV7-3 and J usage is TRBJ2-1; no clear D. CDR3 length equals 15 residues. Germline V CDR1 and CDR2: SGHTA, FQGTGA. V gave up 0 bases and J gave up 6 bases, with 12 bases separating them. As DNA, the CDR3 is TGTGCCAGCAGCTTAACCGACGACGCCGGCAATGAGCAGTTCTTC. Its translation: CASSLTDDAGNEQFF.

The gene calls are TRBV10-3 and TRBJ2-1, with 11 bases that match TRBD2. CDR3 size: 14 residues. Trimming removed 8 bases from V and 7 bases from J; junction bases left unmatched: 7. CDR1 ENHRY and CDR2 SYGVKD come from the germline V gene. The CDR3 bases are TGTGCCATCTCGACTAGCGGGACCCTGAATGAGCAGTTCTTC. Residues: CAISTSGTLNEQFF.

Ten or more counts support this clonotype. The gene calls are TRBV6-2 or TRBV6-3 and TRBJ1-1; possibly TRBD1 for D (5 bases). The CDR3 contains 13 residues. In germline, CDR1 is MNHEY, CDR2 SVGEGT. V lost 2 bases and J lost 6, with 10 bases in between. CDR3 DNA sequence: TGTGCCAGCAGTTACGGGGGGGTCGCTGAAGCTTTCTTT. Translating gives CASSYGGVAEAFF.